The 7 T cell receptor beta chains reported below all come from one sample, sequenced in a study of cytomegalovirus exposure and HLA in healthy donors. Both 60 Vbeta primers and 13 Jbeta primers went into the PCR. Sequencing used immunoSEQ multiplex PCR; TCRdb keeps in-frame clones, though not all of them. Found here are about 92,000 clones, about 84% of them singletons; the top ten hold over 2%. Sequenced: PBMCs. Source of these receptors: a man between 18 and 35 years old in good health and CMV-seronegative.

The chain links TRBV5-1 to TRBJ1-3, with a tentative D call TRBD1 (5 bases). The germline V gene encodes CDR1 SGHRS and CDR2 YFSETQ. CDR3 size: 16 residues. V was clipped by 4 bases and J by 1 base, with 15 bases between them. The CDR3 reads CASSRGEGGSGNTIYF. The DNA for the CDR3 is TGCGCCAGCAGCCGAGGGGAGGGAGGTTCTGGAAACACCATATATTTT.

CDR3 sequence (DNA): TGTGCCAGCAGCGACCGCGGAAGGCTGATATATTTT. Residues: CASSDRGRLIYF. This chain joins TRBV9 and TRBJ1-3, with D unclear. The CDR3 loop spans 12 amino acids. Germline CDR1 and CDR2: SGDLS and YYNGEE. Trimming stripped 3 bases from V and 13 bases from J, with 14 bases between. Looking up the rest from reference TRBV9 and TRBJ1-3 gives the full variable domain: DSGVTQTPKHLITATGQRVTLRCSPRSGDLSVYWYQQSLDQGLQFLIQYYNGEERAKGNILERFSAQQFPDLHSELNLSSLELGDSALYFCASSDRGRLIYFGEGSWLTVV.

As DNA, the CDR3 is TGTGCCAGCAGCCAAGATAGGACAGGGGGCTCATACGAGCAGTACTTC. It translates to CASSQDRTGGSYEQYF. The V gene is TRBV14, the J gene TRBJ2-5, with TRBD1 matching over 11 bases. TRBJ2-7 explains the end of the DNA better; the J call may be wrong. The CDR3 has 16 amino acids. CDR1 and CDR2 (germline): SGHDN, FVKESK.

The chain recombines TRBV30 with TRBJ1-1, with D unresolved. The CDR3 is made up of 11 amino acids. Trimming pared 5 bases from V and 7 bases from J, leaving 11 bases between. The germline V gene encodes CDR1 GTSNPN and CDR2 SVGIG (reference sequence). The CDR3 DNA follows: TGTGCCTGGGATTCAGGCTATGAAGCTTTCTTT. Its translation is CAWDSGYEAFF.

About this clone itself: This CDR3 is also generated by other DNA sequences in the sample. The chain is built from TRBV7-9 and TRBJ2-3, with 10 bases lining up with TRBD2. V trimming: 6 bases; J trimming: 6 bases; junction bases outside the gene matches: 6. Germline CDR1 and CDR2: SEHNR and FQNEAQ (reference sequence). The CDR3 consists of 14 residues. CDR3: CASSRPTSGDTQYF. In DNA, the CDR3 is TGTGCCAGCAGTCGCCCGACTAGCGGGGATACGCAGTATTTT.

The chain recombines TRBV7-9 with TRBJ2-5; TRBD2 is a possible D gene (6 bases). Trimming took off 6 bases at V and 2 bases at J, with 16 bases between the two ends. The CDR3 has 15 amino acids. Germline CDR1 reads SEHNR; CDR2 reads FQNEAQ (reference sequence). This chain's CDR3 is CASSHKAGPQETQYF. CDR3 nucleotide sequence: TGTGCCAGCAGTCACAAAGCGGGTCCACAAGAGACCCAGTACTTC.

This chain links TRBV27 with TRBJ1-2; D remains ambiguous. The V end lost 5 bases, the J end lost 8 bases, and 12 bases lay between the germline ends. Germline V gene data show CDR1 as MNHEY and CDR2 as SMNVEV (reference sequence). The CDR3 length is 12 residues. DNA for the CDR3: TGTGCCAGCAGTCCCCCCGGAGGGGGCTACACCTTC. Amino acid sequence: CASSPPGGGYTF.